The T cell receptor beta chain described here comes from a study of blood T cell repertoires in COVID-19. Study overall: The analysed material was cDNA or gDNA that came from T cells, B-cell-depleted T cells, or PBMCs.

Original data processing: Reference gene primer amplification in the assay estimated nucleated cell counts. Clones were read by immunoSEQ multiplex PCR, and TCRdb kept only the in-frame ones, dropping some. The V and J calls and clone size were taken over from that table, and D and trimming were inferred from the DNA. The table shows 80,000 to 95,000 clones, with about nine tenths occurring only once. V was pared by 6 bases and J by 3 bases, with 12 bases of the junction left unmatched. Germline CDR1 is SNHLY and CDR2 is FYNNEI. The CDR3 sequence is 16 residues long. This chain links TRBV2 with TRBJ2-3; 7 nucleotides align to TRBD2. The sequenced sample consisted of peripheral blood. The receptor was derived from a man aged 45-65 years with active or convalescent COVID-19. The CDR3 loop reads CASSPRVREVTDTQYF. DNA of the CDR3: TGTGCCAGCAGCCCCAGGGTTCGGGAGGTTACAGATACGCAGTATTTT.